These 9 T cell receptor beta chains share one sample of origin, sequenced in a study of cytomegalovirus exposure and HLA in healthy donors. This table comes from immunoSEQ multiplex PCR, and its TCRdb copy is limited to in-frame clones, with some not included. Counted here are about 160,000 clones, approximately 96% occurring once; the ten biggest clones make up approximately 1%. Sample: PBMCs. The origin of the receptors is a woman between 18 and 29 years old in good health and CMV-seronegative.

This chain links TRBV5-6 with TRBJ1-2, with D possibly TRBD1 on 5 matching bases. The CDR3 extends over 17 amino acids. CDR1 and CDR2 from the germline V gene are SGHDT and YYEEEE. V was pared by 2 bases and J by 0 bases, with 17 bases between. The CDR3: CASSFIGGHGPNYGYTF. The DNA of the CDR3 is TGTGCCAGCAGCTTCATCGGGGGTCACGGGCCTAACTATGGCTACACCTTC.

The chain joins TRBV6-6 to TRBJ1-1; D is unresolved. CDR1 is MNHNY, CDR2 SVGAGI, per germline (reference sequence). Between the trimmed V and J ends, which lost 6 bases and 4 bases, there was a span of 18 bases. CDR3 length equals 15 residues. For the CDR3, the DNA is TGTGCCAGCAGGGGAAGGTTTGTCGGGGTCACTGAAGCTTTCTTT. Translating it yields CASRGRFVGVTEAFF.

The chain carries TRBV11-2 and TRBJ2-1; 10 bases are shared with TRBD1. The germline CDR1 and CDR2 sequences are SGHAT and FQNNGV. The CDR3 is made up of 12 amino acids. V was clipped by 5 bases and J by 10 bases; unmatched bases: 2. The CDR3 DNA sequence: TGTGCCAGCAGCAAGGACAGGGGGGAGCAGTTCTTC. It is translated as CASSKDRGEQFF.

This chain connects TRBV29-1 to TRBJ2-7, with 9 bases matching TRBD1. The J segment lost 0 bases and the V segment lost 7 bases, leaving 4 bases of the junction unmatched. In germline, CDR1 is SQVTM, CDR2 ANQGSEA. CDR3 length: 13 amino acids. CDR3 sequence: CSARDRVSYEQYF. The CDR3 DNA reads TGCAGCGCCCGGGACAGGGTCTCCTACGAGCAGTACTTC.

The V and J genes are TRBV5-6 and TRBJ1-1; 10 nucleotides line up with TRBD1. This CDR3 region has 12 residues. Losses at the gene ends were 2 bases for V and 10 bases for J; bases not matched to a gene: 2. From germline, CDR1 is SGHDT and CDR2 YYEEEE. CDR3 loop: CASSFGQGGAFF. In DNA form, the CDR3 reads TGTGCCAGCAGCTTCGGACAGGGGGGAGCTTTCTTT. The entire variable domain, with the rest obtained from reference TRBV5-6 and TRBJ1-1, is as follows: DAGVTQSPTHLIKTRGQQVTLRCSPKSGHDTVSWYQQALGQGPQFIFQYYEEEERQRGNFPDRFSGHQFPNYSSELNVNALLLGDSALYLCASSFGQGGAFFGQGTRLTVV.

CDR3 in DNA: TGTGCCAGCAGCTTAGCGGACAGGCGACCCCAAAAGGGGACCCAGTACTTC. The encoded protein is CASSLADRRPQKGTQYF. The chain combines TRBV7-2 with TRBJ2-5, with 7 positions matching TRBD1. Germline V gives CDR1 SGHTA, CDR2 FQGNSA. CDR3 length: 17 amino acids. The V and J ends lost 0 bases and 7 bases, in that order; junction bases with no gene match: 14.

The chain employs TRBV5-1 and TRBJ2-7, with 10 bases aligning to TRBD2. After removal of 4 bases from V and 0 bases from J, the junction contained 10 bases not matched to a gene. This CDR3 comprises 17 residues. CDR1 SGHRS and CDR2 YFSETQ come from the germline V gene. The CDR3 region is CASSPWLAGDSSYEQYF. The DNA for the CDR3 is TGCGCCAGCAGCCCCTGGCTAGCGGGGGACAGCTCCTACGAGCAGTACTTC. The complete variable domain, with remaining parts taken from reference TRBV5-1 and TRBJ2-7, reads KAGVTQTPRYLIKTRGQQVTLSCSPISGHRSVSWYQQTPGQGLQFLFEYFSETQRNKGNFPGRFSGRQFSNSRSEMNVSTLELGDSALYLCASSPWLAGDSSYEQYFGPGTRLTVT.

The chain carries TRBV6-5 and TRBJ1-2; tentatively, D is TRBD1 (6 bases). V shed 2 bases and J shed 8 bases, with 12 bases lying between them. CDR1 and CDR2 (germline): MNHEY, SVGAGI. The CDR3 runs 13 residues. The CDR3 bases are TGTGCCAGCAGTTACGCACAGGGTGACGGCTACACCTTC. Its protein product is CASSYAQGDGYTF.

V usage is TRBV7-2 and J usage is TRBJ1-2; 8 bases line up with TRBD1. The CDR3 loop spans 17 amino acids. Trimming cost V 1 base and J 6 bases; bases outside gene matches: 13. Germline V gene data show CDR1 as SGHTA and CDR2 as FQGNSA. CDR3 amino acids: CASSLGVGTTGEDGYTF. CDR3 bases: TGTGCCAGCAGCTTAGGGGTGGGGACGACAGGGGAGGATGGCTACACCTTC.